Listed here is a single T cell receptor beta chain. The antigen remains unidentified. This CDR3 has 15 residues. The germline V gene has CDR1 LNHNV and CDR2 YYDKDF (reference sequence). Triplicate sorting captured 300,000 cells each from every CD8+ T cell subset. Within the CD8+ T cell compartment, naive cells were CD45RO-CCR7+CD27+CD95-. UMI-labeled 5' RACE yielded the TRB cDNA libraries. TCRdb reworked the 5' RACE reads into one entry per CDR3 protein, no DNA. In total, the table holds around 66,000 distinct CDR3 sequences. The data belong to a study of CXCR3-negative and CXCR3-positive naive CD8 T cells. The study's findings and limits: Much lower diversity was found in memory CD8+ cells, while both naive subsets had comparably high diversity. Compared with CXCR3-negative naive cells, CXCR3-positive naive cells showed more hydrophobic TRB CDR3s. Both naive subsets, CXCR3-negative and CXCR3-positive, displayed similar TRBV-TRBJ usage, unlike memory cells.

The V call is TRBV15, the J call TRBJ2-5. The sample comprised naive CXCR3+ CD8+ T cells from blood. Stated subset: CD45RO-CCR7+CD27+CD95- naive CD8+ T cells expressing CXCR3 (TNR3+). The receptor was isolated from a human donor in good health. Some clones in this sample may be carry-over from other donors' samples. The CDR3 here is CATSSDSVIQETQYF.